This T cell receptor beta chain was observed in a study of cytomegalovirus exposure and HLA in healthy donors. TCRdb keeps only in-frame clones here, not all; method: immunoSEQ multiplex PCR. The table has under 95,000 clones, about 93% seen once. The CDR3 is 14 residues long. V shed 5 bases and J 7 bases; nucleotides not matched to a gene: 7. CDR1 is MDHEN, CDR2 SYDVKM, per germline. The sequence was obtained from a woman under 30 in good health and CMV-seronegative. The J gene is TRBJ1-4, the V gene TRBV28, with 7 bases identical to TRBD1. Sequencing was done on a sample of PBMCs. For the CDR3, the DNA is TGTGCCAGCAGTGACAGGGCTACGTTTGAAAAACTGTTTTTT. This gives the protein CASSDRATFEKLFF.